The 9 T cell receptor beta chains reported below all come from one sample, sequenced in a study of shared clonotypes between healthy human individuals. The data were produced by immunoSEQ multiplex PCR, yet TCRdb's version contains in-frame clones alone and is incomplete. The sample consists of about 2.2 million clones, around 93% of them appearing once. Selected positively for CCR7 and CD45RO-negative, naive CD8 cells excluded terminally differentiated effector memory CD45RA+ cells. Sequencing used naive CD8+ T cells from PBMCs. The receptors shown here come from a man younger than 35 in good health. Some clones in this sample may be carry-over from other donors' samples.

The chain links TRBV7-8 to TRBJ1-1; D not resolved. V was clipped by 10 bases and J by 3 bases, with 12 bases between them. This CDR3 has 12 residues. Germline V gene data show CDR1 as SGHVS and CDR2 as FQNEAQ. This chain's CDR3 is CATQMGDTEAFF. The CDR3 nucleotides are TGTGCCACCCAGATGGGCGACACTGAAGCTTTCTTT.

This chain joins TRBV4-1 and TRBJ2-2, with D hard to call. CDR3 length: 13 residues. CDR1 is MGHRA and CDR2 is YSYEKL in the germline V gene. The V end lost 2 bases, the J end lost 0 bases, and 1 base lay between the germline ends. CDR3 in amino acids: CASSQSNTGELFF. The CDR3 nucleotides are TGCGCCAGCAGCCAATCGAACACCGGGGAGCTGTTTTTT.

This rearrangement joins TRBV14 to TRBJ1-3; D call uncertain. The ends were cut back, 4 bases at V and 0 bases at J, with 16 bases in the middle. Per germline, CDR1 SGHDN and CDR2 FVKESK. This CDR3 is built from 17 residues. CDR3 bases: TGTGCCAGCAGCCCTGAAACTTTTATCAACTCTGGAAACACCATATATTTT. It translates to CASSPETFINSGNTIYF.

The CDR3 spells CASSPGTSGNIQYF. CDR3 DNA sequence: TGTGCCAGCAGCCCCGGGACTAGCGGGAACATTCAGTACTTC. V and J are TRBV13 and TRBJ2-4; 12 bases line up with TRBD2. The trim removed 5 bases at V and 7 bases at J, leaving 3 bases unmatched. CDR1 and CDR2 from the germline V gene are PRHDT and FYEKMQ (reference sequence). The CDR3 length is 14 residues.

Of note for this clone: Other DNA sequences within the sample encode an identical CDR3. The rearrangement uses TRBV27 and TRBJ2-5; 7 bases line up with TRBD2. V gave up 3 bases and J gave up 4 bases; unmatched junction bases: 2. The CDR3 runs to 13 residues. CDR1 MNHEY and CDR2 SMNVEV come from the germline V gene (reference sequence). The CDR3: CASSLAGVETQYF. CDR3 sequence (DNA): TGTGCCAGCAGTTTGGCGGGAGTAGAGACCCAGTACTTC.

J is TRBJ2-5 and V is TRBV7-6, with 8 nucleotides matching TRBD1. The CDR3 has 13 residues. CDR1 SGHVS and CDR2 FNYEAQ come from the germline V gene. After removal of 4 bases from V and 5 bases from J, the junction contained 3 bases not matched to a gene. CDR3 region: CASSSDRVETQYF. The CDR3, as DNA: TGTGCCAGCAGCTCGGACAGGGTGGAGACCCAGTACTTC. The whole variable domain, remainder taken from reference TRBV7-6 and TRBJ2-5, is GAGVSQSPRYKVTKRGQDVALRCDPISGHVSLYWYRQALGQGPEFLTYFNYEAQQDKSGLPNDRFSAERPEGSISTLTIQRTEQRDSAMYRCASSSDRVETQYFGPGTRLLVL.

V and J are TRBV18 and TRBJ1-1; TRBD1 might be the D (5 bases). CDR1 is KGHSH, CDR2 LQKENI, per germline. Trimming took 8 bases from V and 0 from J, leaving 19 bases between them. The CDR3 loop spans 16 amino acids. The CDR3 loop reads CASTDNPWEMNTEAFF. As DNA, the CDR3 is TGTGCCAGCACGGACAACCCGTGGGAAATGAACACTGAAGCTTTCTTT.

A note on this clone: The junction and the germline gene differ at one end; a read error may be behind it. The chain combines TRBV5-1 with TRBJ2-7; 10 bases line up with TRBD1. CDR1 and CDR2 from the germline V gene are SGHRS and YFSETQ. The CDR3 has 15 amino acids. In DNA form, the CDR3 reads TGCGCCGGCAGCTTCTGGACAGGGGGGACCTACGAGCAGTACTTC. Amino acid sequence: CAGSFWTGGTYEQYF.

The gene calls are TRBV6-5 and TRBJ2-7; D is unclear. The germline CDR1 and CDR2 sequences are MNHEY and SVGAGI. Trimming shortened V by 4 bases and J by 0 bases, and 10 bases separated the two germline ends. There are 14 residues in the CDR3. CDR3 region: CASSWTASSYEQYF. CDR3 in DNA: TGTGCCAGCAGTTGGACGGCCAGCTCCTACGAGCAGTACTTC.